This TCR beta chain was profiled in a study of blood T cell repertoires in COVID-19. The overall study: COVID-19 samples, acute and convalescent, were from the United States, Italy and Spain.

V was shortened by 7 bases and J by 4 bases, with 20 bases between the two germline ends. Per the germline V gene, CDR1 is MDHEN and CDR2 is SYDVKM. The CDR3 contains 15 residues. Using immunoSEQ multiplex PCR, the repertoire was profiled, and TCRdb retains in-frame clones only, with some absent. The table lists about 100,000 clones, about 86% of them singletons. The clonotype comes from a man of 80 years or more with acute or convalescent COVID-19. The chain links TRBV28 to TRBJ2-7; D may be TRBD2 (6 bases). Sequencing was carried out using peripheral blood. CDR3 coding DNA: TGTGCCAGCACCCCCCGGCGGCGGGAAAGGTACGAGCAGTACTTC. Its protein product is CASTPRRRERYEQYF.